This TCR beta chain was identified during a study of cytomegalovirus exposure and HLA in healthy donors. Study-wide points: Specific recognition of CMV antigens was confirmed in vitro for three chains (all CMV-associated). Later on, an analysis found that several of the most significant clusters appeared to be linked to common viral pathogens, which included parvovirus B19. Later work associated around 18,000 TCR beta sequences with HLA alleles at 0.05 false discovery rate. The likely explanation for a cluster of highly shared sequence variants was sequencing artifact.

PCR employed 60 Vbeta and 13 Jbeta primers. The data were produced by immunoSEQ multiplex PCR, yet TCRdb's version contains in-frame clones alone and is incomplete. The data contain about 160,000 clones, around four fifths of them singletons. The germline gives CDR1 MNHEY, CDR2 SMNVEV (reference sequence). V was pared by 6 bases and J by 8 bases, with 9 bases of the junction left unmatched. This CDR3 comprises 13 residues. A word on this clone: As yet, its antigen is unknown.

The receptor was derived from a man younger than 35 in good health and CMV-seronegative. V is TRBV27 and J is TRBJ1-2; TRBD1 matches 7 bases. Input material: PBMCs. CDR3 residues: CASSIRAGGGYTF. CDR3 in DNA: TGTGCCAGCAGCATAAGGGCAGGGGGAGGCTACACCTTC.